These 7 T cell receptor beta chains were sequenced from one sample in a study of shared clonotypes between healthy human individuals (dated by TCRdb to 2019 to 2021). The protocol used for the library was the immunoSEQ multiplex PCR assay. TCRdb carries this immuneACCESS record with in-frame sequences only. Its versions omit some clonotypes, under half of them owing to an unresolved V gene in the studies checked, with the rest unexplained. The sample data list a few million clones, and around 94% of these were observed just once. The top ten constitute over 0.12% of the sample. The material sequenced was naive CD4+ T cells sorted from blood. What the cell subset or site label conveys for this sample: CD45RA+ positively selected. All receptors come from a man aged 18 to 30 in good health.

The chain combines TRBV11-2 with TRBJ2-7, with 8 bases aligning to TRBD2. The CDR3 extends over 16 amino acids. V trimming: 0 bases; J trimming: 1 base; junction bases outside the gene matches: 5. Germline CDR1 SGHAT, CDR2 FQNNGV. CDR3 amino acids: CASSLDGVAGSYEQYF. The CDR3 DNA reads as TGTGCCAGCAGCTTAGACGGGGTAGCGGGGTCCTACGAGCAGTACTTC.

The chain links TRBV2 to TRBJ2-5, with 9 bases lining up with TRBD2. This CDR3 contains 15 residues. V was clipped by 6 bases and J by 4 bases; unmatched bases: 9. CDR1 and CDR2 from the germline V gene are SNHLY and FYNNEI. The CDR3 sequence: CASRENSGGRETQYF. The DNA for the CDR3 is TGTGCCAGCAGGGAGAATAGCGGGGGACGAGAGACCCAGTACTTC.

This chain uses TRBV10-3 with TRBJ1-2; 9 bases are a match to TRBD1. Germline-derived CDR1 and CDR2 are ENHRY and SYGVKD. Trimming cost V 4 bases and J 3 bases; bases outside gene matches: 15. The CDR3 loop spans 18 amino acids. The CDR3 protein is CAISAFAGDREEDYGYTF. DNA of the CDR3: TGTGCCATCAGTGCCTTCGCCGGGGACAGGGAAGAGGACTATGGCTACACCTTC.

The chain has TRBV6-5 and TRBJ1-4, with a tentative D call TRBD1 (6 bases). CDR3 length: 14 residues. Germline V gives CDR1 MNHEY, CDR2 SVGAGI. V lost 5 bases and J lost 8, with 15 bases in between. CDR3: CASSRVPDREKLFF. CDR3 in DNA: TGTGCCAGCAGTAGGGTCCCAGACAGGGAAAAACTGTTTTTT.

The chain employs TRBV27 and TRBJ1-4; D perhaps matches TRBD1 (5 bases). Trimming stripped 9 bases from V and 6 bases from J, with 17 bases between. Germline assignment: CDR1 MNHEY and CDR2 SMNVEV (reference sequence). This CDR3 is 14 amino acids long. CDR3 DNA: TGTGCCAGGCTGATGACAGTTGACGATGAAAAACTGTTTTTT. Translated: CARLMTVDDEKLFF. The full variable domain, in which reference TRBV27 and TRBJ1-4 provide the parts outside the CDR3, is EAQVTQNPRYLITVTGKKLTVTCSQNMNHEYMSWYRQDPGLGLRQIYYSMNVEVTDKGDVPEGYKVSRKEKRNFPLILESPSPNQTSLYFCARLMTVDDEKLFFGSGTQLSVL.

Remarks on this clone: One end of the junction is discordant with germline, which a read error may explain. The rearrangement joins TRBV7-7 to TRBJ2-1, with D perhaps TRBD2 (6 bases). CDR3 length equals 14 residues. The V gene's germline CDR1 is SSHAT and CDR2 FNYEAQ (reference sequence). The CDR3 DNA follows: TGTGCTAGCAGCTTAGGACTAACTGACAATGAGCAGTTCTTC. Encoded protein: CASSLGLTDNEQFF.

Written as DNA, the CDR3 is TGTGCCAGCAGCTTACACCCCGCCGGGATGCTCTACGGCTACACCTTC. Translated, it gives CASSLHPAGMLYGYTF. The chain has TRBV7-9 and TRBJ1-2, with D unresolved. The V gene lost 2 bases and the J gene lost 8 bases, with 21 bases spanning the gap. This CDR3 contains 16 residues. Germline assignment: CDR1 SEHNR and CDR2 FQNEAQ (reference sequence). The whole variable domain, filled in from reference TRBV7-9 and TRBJ1-2, reads DTGVSQNPRHKITKRGQNVTFRCDPISEHNRLYWYRQTLGQGPEFLTYFQNEAQLEKSRLLSDRFSAERPKGSFSTLEIQRTEQGDSAMYLCASSLHPAGMLYGYTFGSGTRLTVV.